This TCR beta chain was retrieved from a study of graft-versus-host responses after intestinal transplantation. Background on the study: All recipients were transplanted with multivisceral, liver-intestinal, or isolated intestinal grafts. After anti-thymocyte globulin induction, recipients took tacrolimus and steroids for around three years. Whole-study results and caveats: Some GvH clones were seen earlier in gut or blood, suggesting intestinal origin.

Concerning this clone: Its target is unknown.

Produced via immunoSEQ multiplex PCR; TCRdb's table is partial and in-frame only. The sample includes 85,000 to 100,000 clones, about 84% seen only once; the top ten take over 1.3%. This sequence originates from a human patient who received an intestinal transplant, so some T cells may come from the graft donor. The specimen comprised PBMCs, sampled 255 days after intestinal transplant.

The CDR3 DNA sequence: TGTGCCAGCAGCTTAGGACTAGCGGCCCCTCGCGGCACAGATACGCAGTATTTT. It is translated as CASSLGLAAPRGTDTQYF. This chain links TRBV11-2 with TRBJ2-3; 9 bases align to TRBD2. V shed 1 base, J shed 1 base, and the junction held 9 bases outside the gene matches. Germline V gene sequence: CDR1 SGHAT, CDR2 FQNNGV. This CDR3 region has 18 residues.